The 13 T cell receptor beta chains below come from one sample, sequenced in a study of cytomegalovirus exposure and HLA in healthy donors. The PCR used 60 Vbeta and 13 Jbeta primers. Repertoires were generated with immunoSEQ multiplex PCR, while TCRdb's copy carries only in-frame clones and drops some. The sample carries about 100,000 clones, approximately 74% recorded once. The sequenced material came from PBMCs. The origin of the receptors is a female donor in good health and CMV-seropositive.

DNA of the CDR3: TGTGCCAGCAGTCCCGGGACAGGGAACACCGGGGAGCTGTTTTTT. Translation: CASSPGTGNTGELFF. The rearrangement joins TRBV2 to TRBJ2-2, with 8 positions matching TRBD1. The junction had 3 bases not matched to a gene; V was cut back by 5 bases and J by 1 base. From germline, CDR1 is SNHLY and CDR2 FYNNEI. The CDR3 extends over 15 amino acids.

In nucleotides, the CDR3 is TGTGCCAGCAGTCGCGGGGACAGCAATCAGCCCCAGCATTTT. Translation gives CASSRGDSNQPQHF. This chain joins TRBV6-6 and TRBJ1-5; D might be TRBD1 (5 bases). CDR1 is MNHNY and CDR2 is SVGAGI in the germline V gene (reference sequence). V was shortened by 5 bases and J by 1 base, with 9 bases between the two germline ends. This CDR3 has 14 amino acids.

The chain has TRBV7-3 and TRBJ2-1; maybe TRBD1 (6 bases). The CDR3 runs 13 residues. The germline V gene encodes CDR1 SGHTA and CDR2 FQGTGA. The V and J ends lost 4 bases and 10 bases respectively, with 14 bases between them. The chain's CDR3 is CASSSSTGTEQFF. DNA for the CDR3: TGTGCCAGCAGCTCAAGTACCGGGACAGAGCAGTTCTTC.

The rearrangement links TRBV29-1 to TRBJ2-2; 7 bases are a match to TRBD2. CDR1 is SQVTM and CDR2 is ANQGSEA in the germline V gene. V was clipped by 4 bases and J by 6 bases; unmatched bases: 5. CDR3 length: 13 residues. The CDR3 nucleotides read TGCAGCGTTGGGGTTGGGGGGGCCGGGGAGCTGTTTTTT. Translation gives CSVGVGGAGELFF.

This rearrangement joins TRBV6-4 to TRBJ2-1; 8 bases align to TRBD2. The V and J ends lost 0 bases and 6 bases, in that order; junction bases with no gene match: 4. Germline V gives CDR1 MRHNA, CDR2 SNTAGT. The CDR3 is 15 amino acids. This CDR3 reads CASSDSFGGANEQFF. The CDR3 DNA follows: TGTGCCAGCAGTGACTCCTTCGGGGGGGCCAATGAGCAGTTCTTC.

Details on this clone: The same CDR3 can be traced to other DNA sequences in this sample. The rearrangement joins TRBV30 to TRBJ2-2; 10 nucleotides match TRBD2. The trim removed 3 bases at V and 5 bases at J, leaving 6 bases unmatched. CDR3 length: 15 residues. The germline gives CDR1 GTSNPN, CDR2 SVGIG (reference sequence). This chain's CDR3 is CAWRAGGTDTGELFF. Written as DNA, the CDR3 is TGTGCCTGGAGAGCGGGGGGGACGGATACCGGGGAGCTGTTTTTT.

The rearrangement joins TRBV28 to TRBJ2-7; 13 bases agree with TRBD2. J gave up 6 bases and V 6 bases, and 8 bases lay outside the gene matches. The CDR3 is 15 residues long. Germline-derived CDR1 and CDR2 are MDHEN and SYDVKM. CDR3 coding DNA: TGTGCCAGCAGCCCCGGACTAGCGGGAGTTGGCGAGCAGTACTTC. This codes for CASSPGLAGVGEQYF.

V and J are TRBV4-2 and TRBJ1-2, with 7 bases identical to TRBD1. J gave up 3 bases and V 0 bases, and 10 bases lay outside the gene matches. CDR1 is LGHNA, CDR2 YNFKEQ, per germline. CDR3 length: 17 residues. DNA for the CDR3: TGTGCCAGCAGCCAAGACCCGGCAGGGGGGACGGACTATGGCTACACCTTC. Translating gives CASSQDPAGGTDYGYTF.

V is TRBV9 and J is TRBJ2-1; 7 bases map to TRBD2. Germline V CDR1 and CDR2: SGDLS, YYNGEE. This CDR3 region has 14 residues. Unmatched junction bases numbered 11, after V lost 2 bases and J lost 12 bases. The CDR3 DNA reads TGTGCCAGCAGCGTGGGGGGGGAGGGGCAGGGGCAGTTCTTC. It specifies CASSVGGEGQGQFF.

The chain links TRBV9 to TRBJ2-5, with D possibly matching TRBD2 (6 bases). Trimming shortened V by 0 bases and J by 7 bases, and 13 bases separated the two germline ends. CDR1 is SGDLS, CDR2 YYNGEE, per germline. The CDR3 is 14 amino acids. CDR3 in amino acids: CASSVEGGATTQYF. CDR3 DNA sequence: TGTGCCAGCAGCGTAGAAGGCGGGGCAACGACCCAGTACTTC.

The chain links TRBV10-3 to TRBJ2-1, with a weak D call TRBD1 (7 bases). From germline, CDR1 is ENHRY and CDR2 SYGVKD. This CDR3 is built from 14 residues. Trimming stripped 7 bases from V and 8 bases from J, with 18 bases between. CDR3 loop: CAIKAQGGNDEQFF. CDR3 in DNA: TGTGCCATCAAGGCGCAGGGGGGAAATGATGAGCAGTTCTTC.

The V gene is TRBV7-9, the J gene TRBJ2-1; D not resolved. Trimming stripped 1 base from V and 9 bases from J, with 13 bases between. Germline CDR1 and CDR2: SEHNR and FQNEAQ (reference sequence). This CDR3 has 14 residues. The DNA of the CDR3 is TGTGCCAGCAGCTTAGAGTCTGTCCAGTCTGAGCAGTTCTTC. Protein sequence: CASSLESVQSEQFF.

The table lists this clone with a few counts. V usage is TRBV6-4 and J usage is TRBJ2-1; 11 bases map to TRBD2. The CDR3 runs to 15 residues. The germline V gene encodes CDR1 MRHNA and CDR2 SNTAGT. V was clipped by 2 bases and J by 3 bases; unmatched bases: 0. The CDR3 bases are TGTGCCAGCAGTGACGGGACTAGCGGCTACAATGAGCAGTTCTTC. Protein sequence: CASSDGTSGYNEQFF.